This T cell receptor beta chain is drawn from a study of response to subunit inactivated influenza vaccine. Study observations and caveats: The authors offered the suggestion that each seasonal influenza vaccination recruits few new T cells.

TCRdb re-called the RT-PCR reads through MiXCR, storing one row per CDR3 protein. The data hold about 180,000 distinct CDR3 sequences, with about a tenth observed a single time. A few counts support this clonotype. Its antigen remains unknown. The germline V gene encodes CDR1 LGHDT and CDR2 YNNKEL (reference sequence). The CDR3 extends over 17 amino acids. V lost 0 bases to trimming and J lost 5 bases; unmatched junction nucleotides: 12. This clonotype was obtained from a man aged 50 to 60 who received an inactivated influenza vaccine. This chain connects TRBV3-1 to TRBJ2-5, with TRBD2 matching 7 bases. This material consisted of non-naive T cells sorted from PBMCs, taken on the day of vaccination. Here the CDR3 reads CASSQDLWEGSAETQYF. DNA for the CDR3: TGTGCCAGCAGCCAAGATCTGTGGGAGGGGAGTGCGGAGACCCAGTACTTC.